This paragraph covers one T cell receptor (beta chain) sequence. In the authors' methods: Reference gene primer amplification gave estimated nucleated cell counts. Data came from immunoSEQ multiplex PCR; TCRdb stores just in-frame clones and leaves some out. The V and J calls and the clone size are those of that table, but D and trimming were determined from the DNA. This table holds 100,000 to 130,000 clones, roughly nine tenths found once. The germline V gene has CDR1 LGHNA and CDR2 YNFKEQ. The CDR3 totals 13 residues. V shed 0 bases and J shed 3 bases, with 6 bases lying between them. This sample is drawn from a study of blood T cell repertoires in COVID-19. Study information: COVID-19 samples collected from the United States, Italy and Spain covered acute and convalescent phases. The analysed material was cDNA or gDNA that came from T cells, B-cell-depleted T cells, or PBMCs.

The sequencing sample was made of peripheral blood. This rearrangement joins TRBV4-2 to TRBJ2-7; TRBD1 is a possible D gene (6 bases). This receptor was obtained from a man aged 35-49 years with active or convalescent COVID-19. DNA of the CDR3: TGTGCCAGCAGCCAAGAGGACAGCTACGAGCAGTACTTC. It specifies CASSQEDSYEQYF.